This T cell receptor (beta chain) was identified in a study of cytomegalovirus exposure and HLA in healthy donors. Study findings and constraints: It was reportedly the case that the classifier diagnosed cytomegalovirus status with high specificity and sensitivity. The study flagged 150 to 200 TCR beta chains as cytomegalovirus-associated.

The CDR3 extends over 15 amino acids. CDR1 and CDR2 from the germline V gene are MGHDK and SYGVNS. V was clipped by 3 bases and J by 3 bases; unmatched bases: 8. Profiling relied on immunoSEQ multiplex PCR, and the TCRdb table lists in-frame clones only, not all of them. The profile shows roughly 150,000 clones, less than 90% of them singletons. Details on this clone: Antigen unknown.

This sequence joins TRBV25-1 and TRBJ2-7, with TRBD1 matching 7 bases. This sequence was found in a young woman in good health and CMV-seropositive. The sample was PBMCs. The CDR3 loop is CASSDGLRDSYEQYF. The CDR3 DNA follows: TGTGCCAGCAGTGACGGGTTACGGGACAGCTACGAGCAGTACTTC.